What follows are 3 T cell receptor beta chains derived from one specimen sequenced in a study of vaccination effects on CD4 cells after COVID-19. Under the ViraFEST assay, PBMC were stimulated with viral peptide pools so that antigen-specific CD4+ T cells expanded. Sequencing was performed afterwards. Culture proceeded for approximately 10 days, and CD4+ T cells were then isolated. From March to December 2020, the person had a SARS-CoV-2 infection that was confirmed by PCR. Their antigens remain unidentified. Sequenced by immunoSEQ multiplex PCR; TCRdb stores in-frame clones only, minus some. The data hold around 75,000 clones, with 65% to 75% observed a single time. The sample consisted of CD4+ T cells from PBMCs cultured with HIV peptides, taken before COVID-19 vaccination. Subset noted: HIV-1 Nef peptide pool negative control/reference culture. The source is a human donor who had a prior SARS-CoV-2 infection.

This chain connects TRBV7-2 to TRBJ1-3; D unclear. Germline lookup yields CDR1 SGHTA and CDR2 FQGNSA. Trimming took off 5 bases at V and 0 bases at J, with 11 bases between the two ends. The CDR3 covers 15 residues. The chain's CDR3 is CASSPMGYSGNTIYF. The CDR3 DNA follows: TGTGCCAGCAGCCCTATGGGGTACTCTGGAAACACCATATATTTT.

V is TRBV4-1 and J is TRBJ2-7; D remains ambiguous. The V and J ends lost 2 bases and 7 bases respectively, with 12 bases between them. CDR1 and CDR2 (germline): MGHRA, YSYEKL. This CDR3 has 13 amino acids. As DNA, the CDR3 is TGCGCCAGCAGCCAATTATGCCTTCTAGAGCAGTACTTC. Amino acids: CASSQLCLLEQYF.

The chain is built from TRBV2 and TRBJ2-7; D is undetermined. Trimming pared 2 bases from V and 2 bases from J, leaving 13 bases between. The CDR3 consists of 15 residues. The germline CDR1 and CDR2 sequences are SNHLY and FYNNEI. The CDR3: CASSEPGRNPYEQYF. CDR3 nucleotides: TGTGCCAGCAGTGAACCCGGACGGAACCCCTACGAGCAGTACTTC.